This is a list of T cell receptor beta chains from one sample in a study of regulatory T cells in long-lasting Graves disease. MiXCR, run by TCRdb on the multiplex PCR reads, gives a single entry per CDR3 protein. The sample records approximately 360,000 distinct CDR3 sequences, roughly 25% being singletons. The sequencing here drew on peripheral blood mononuclear cells (PBMCs), taken when the disease was refractory, from a patient treated with antithyroid drugs. The source is a woman in her 40s with Graves disease. CDR3s include the opening cysteine and the closing phenylalanine or tryptophan. The D gene is left open where the match is weak. Not every row has a clone size; where given, it reads once, few, many or a size class.

clone_size: many; v_call: TRBV12-3/TRBV12-4; d_call: .; j_call: TRBJ2-2; cdr3_nt: TGTGCCAGCACCTCCGGACTGTATTCAGGGGAGCTGTTTTTT; cdr3_aa: CASTSGLYSGELFF
clone_size: .; v_call: TRBV4-1; d_call: .; j_call: TRBJ2-4; cdr3_nt: TGCGCCAGCAGCCAAGCAATTCGAAAAAACATTCAGTACTTC; cdr3_aa: CASSQAIRKNIQYF
clone_size: many; v_call: TRBV7-9; d_call: .; j_call: TRBJ2-5; cdr3_nt: TGTGCCAGCAGCCTTGGGGTTGCCGGAACCCAGTACTTC; cdr3_aa: CASSLGVAGTQYF
clone_size: many; v_call: TRBV6-2/TRBV6-3; d_call: .; j_call: TRBJ2-6; cdr3_nt: TGTGCCAGCAGTGAATATCCAAGGATCTCTGGGGCCAACGTCCTGACTTTC; cdr3_aa: CASSEYPRISGANVLTF
clone_size: many; v_call: TRBV14; d_call: .; j_call: TRBJ1-2; cdr3_nt: TGTGCCAGCAGCCAAGATTACATCCGTGGCTACACCTTC; cdr3_aa: CASSQDYIRGYTF
clone_size: many; v_call: TRBV29-1; d_call: TRBD1; j_call: TRBJ1-1; cdr3_nt: TGCAGCGTTGTTCAGGGGGCCAGGACTGAAGCTTTCTTT; cdr3_aa: CSVVQGARTEAFF
clone_size: .; v_call: TRBV5-1; d_call: .; j_call: TRBJ2-2; cdr3_nt: TGCGCCAGCAGCTTGGCACACAACACCGGGGAGCTGTTTTTT; cdr3_aa: CASSLAHNTGELFF
clone_size: .; v_call: TRBV15; d_call: .; j_call: TRBJ2-5; cdr3_nt: TGTGCCACCAGCAGAGTTGGAGAGACCCAGTACTTC; cdr3_aa: CATSRVGETQYF
clone_size: .; v_call: TRBV15; d_call: .; j_call: TRBJ2-7; cdr3_nt: TGTGCCACCAGCAGAGGCCGGGGCAGGACGTCCGAGCAGTACTTC; cdr3_aa: CATSRGRGRTSEQYF
clone_size: few; v_call: TRBV28; d_call: TRBD1; j_call: TRBJ1-3; cdr3_nt: TGTGCCAGCGCCTTCATGACTACAGGGGTCTCTGGAAACACCATATATTTT; cdr3_aa: CASAFMTTGVSGNTIYF
clone_size: many; v_call: TRBV27; d_call: .; j_call: TRBJ2-5; cdr3_nt: TGTGCCAGCACCCCCGGGAGTTTGGGGACCCAGTACTTC; cdr3_aa: CASTPGSLGTQYF
clone_size: .; v_call: TRBV6-6; d_call: TRBD1; j_call: TRBJ1-5; cdr3_nt: TGTGCCAGCAGTTACTCGGGCAGGGGGCAGCCCCAGCATTTT; cdr3_aa: CASSYSGRGQPQHF
clone_size: few; v_call: TRBV3-1; d_call: TRBD1; j_call: TRBJ2-1; cdr3_nt: TGTGCCAGCAGTCCACAGGGGATAGGACCCAATGAGCAGTTCTTC; cdr3_aa: CASSPQGIGPNEQFF
clone_size: .; v_call: TRBV20-1; d_call: .; j_call: TRBJ1-1; cdr3_nt: TGCAGTGCTAGAGACGACGGCAGGGCCAGCGTCGAAGCTTTCTTT; cdr3_aa: CSARDDGRASVEAFF
clone_size: many; v_call: TRBV10-3; d_call: .; j_call: TRBJ2-7; cdr3_nt: TGTGCCATCAGTGAGACGGGTTTCGAGCAGTACTTC; cdr3_aa: CAISETGFEQYF
clone_size: .; v_call: TRBV25-1; d_call: .; j_call: TRBJ2-5; cdr3_nt: TGTGCCAGTAGTAAGCGGATCCAAGAGACCCAGTACTTC; cdr3_aa: CASSKRIQETQYF
clone_size: many; v_call: TRBV11-2; d_call: .; j_call: TRBJ2-5; cdr3_nt: TGTGCCAGCAGGCGCCCGGCCCAGGGGACCCAGTACTTC; cdr3_aa: CASRRPAQGTQYF
clone_size: many; v_call: TRBV6-2/TRBV6-3; d_call: .; j_call: TRBJ2-7; cdr3_nt: TGTGCCAGCAGCAAAGTTTCGGGCAGACCCACGGGGACCTCCTACGAGCAGTACTTC; cdr3_aa: CASSKVSGRPTGTSYEQYF
clone_size: many; v_call: TRBV15; d_call: .; j_call: TRBJ1-5; cdr3_nt: TGTGCCACCAGCAAAGACAGAAAAGTCCAGCCCCAGCATTTT; cdr3_aa: CATSKDRKVQPQHF
clone_size: many; v_call: TRBV2; d_call: .; j_call: TRBJ2-1; cdr3_nt: TGTGCCAGCAGTGAATCCGGGAGATCGCAGTTCTTC; cdr3_aa: CASSESGRSQFF
clone_size: many; v_call: TRBV20-1; d_call: TRBD1; j_call: TRBJ1-2; cdr3_nt: TGCAGTGCAAAGACAGGGGAACGCTATGGCTACACCTTC; cdr3_aa: CSAKTGERYGYTF
clone_size: few; v_call: TRBV28; d_call: TRBD2; j_call: TRBJ2-2; cdr3_nt: TGTGCCAGCAGTTCGGGGAGGGGAACCGGGGAGCTGTTTTTT; cdr3_aa: CASSSGRGTGELFF
clone_size: .; v_call: TRBV10-3; d_call: .; j_call: TRBJ2-2; cdr3_nt: TGTGCCATCAGTGAGTCGAGTACCGGGGAGCTGTTTTTT; cdr3_aa: CAISESSTGELFF